This TCR beta chain derives from a study of CD8 T cells in Susac syndrome. Sequencing of TCR beta covered CD8+ and CD4+ T cells obtained from blood. The study used treatment-naive patients who had stable or active relapsing-remitting disease as multiple sclerosis controls. The germline gives CDR1 MNHEY, CDR2 SVGEGT. CDR3 length equals 20 residues. The V and J ends lost 2 bases and 1 base, in that order; junction bases with no gene match: 15. Study findings and constraints: That the number of individuals in its TCR sequencing and HLA analysis was relatively small was acknowledged by the study.

Random hexamers primed reverse transcription of about 0.5 to 1 ug RNA. The CDR3 of TCR beta was amplified by immunoSEQ multiplex PCR across 54 Vbeta and 13 Jbeta. TCRdb reanalysed the immunoSEQ multiplex PCR reads using MiXCR and keeps one entry per CDR3 protein. The sample carries 300,000 to 350,000 distinct CDR3 sequences, 92% recorded once. This clonotype is a singleton in its sample. The antigen is unknown. The rearrangement joins TRBV6-2 or TRBV6-3 to TRBJ2-1; 9 bases are shared with TRBD1. Sequenced: CD4+ T cells from PBMCs. This TCR was recovered from a human donor with multiple sclerosis. This chain's CDR3 is CASSYPGQGSIRGSYNEQFF. CDR3 in DNA: TGTGCCAGCAGTTACCCGGGACAGGGTTCCATAAGGGGGTCCTACAATGAGCAGTTCTTC.